This TCR beta chain was sequenced in a study of T cells expressing NK-cell markers. Study-wide results and caveats: CD8+ T cells in over five donors included dominant NKG2C+ clonotypes at roughly 1.0-7.5%. It remained uncertain whether the expanded NKG2C+ T cell clones were specific for HCMV antigens.

This CDR3 is 16 amino acids long. CDR1 is MGHRA and CDR2 is YSYEKL in the germline V gene. A word on this clonotype: Its cognate antigen is unknown.

TCRdb reprocessed the 5' RACE reads and reports one entry per CDR3 protein, with no DNA. In all, the sample yields over 150,000 distinct CDR3 sequences. What was sequenced was blood T cells: a sorted CD56 or NKG2C T cell subset, CD4+ or CD8+ T cells, or bulk PBMC T cells (not recorded which). The rearrangement links TRBV4-1 to TRBJ2-1; lacking DNA, the TRBD2 call made by TCRdb goes unchecked. The receptor was derived from a woman in her 50s in good health. CDR3: CASSQERDSGYNEQFF.